The T cell receptor beta chain under discussion was sequenced for a study of T-cell memory formation after mild COVID-19. Study-wide results and limits: Memory sampled before infection contained some responding clones, suggesting cross-reactive memory joined. A second wave of clones peaked on day 37, and their SARS-CoV-2 specificity went unconfirmed.

Using constant-segment primers, 5'RACE produced TCR alpha and TCR beta cDNA libraries carrying sample barcodes and UMIs. Via MiXCR, TCRdb re-called the 5' RACE reads, giving one row per CDR3 protein. This sample yields over 120,000 distinct CDR3 sequences, of which less than 25% are seen a single time; 24% belongs to the top ten. As regards this clonotype: What it recognizes is unknown.

In germline, CDR1 is PRHDT, CDR2 FYEKMQ (reference sequence). The V and J ends lost 6 bases and 0 bases respectively, with 17 bases between them. This CDR3 region has 16 residues. The chain joins TRBV13 to TRBJ1-2, with D hard to call. This sequence was found in an adult woman who had mild COVID-19 (a few samples of this study predate the infection). Cell type and time point are not known. Sequenced: PBMCs or a T cell subset sorted from them (not recorded which). The CDR3 sequence: CASSPVGGETNYGYTF. CDR3 nucleotides: TGTGCCAGCAGTCCCGTAGGTGGCGAGACTAACTATGGCTACACCTTC.